These 18 T cell receptor beta chains were all obtained from the same sample, sequenced in a study of blood T cell repertoires in COVID-19. Clones were sequenced by immunoSEQ multiplex PCR, and TCRdb holds only the in-frame ones, with some missing. Of tens of thousands of clones in the sample, about 79% were seen once. The specimen sequenced was peripheral blood. All receptors come from an older woman with acute or convalescent COVID-19.

The gene calls are TRBV6-6 and TRBJ1-1; D is perhaps TRBD1 (6 bases). V was pared by 6 bases and J by 3 bases, with 11 bases between. The germline V gene has CDR1 MNHNY and CDR2 SVGAGI (reference sequence). There are 13 residues in the CDR3. CDR3 nucleotides: TGTGCCAGCAGCCTCGGACAGTACACTGAAGCTTTCTTT. Its translation: CASSLGQYTEAFF.

DNA for the CDR3: TGTGCCAGCAGCGTAGGGACAGGGGAGTATGGCTACACCTTC. Translation: CASSVGTGEYGYTF. The V call is TRBV9, the J call TRBJ1-2; TRBD1 agrees at 9 bases. CDR1 and CDR2 (germline): SGDLS, YYNGEE. With V trimmed by 0 bases and J by 5 bases, 2 bases remained unmatched. CDR3 size: 14 residues.

This chain joins TRBV5-6 and TRBJ1-4, with D perhaps TRBD1 (6 bases). The germline V and J ends were trimmed by 0 bases and 4 bases, with 19 bases remaining between them. There are 18 residues in the CDR3. Germline lookup yields CDR1 SGHDT and CDR2 YYEEEE. The CDR3 DNA follows: TGTGCCAGCAGCTTGGGACAGGCCAGGTCTACACTTAATGAAAAACTGTTTTTT. It translates to CASSLGQARSTLNEKLFF. The whole variable domain, remainder taken from reference TRBV5-6 and TRBJ1-4, is DAGVTQSPTHLIKTRGQQVTLRCSPKSGHDTVSWYQQALGQGPQFIFQYYEEEERQRGNFPDRFSGHQFPNYSSELNVNALLLGDSALYLCASSLGQARSTLNEKLFFGSGTQLSVL.

CDR3 loop: CASSQYASGGVDTQYF. The CDR3 nucleotides read TGCGCCAGCAGCCAATATGCTAGCGGGGGTGTAGATACGCAGTATTTT. V and J are TRBV4-1 and TRBJ2-3; 10 bases line up with TRBD2. Trimming at V came to 2 bases and at J to 5 bases, leaving 7 bases not matched to a gene. The CDR3 consists of 16 residues. Germline V lookup: CDR1 MGHRA, CDR2 YSYEKL.

CDR3: CASSLAFTASYEQYF. The CDR3 DNA sequence: TGCGCCAGCAGCTTGGCCTTTACAGCCTCCTACGAGCAGTACTTC. J is TRBJ2-7 and V is TRBV5-1; no firm D call. CDR1 and CDR2 from the germline V gene are SGHRS and YFSETQ. This CDR3 comprises 15 residues. V lost 0 bases, J lost 0 bases, and 10 bases lay in between.

V usage is TRBV18 and J usage is TRBJ1-5, with D hard to call. The ends were cut back, 6 bases at V and 0 bases at J, with 6 bases in the middle. CDR1 and CDR2 (germline): KGHSH, LQKENI. The CDR3 runs to 13 residues. CDR3 amino acids: CASSDYSNQPQHF. CDR3 in DNA: TGTGCCAGCTCCGACTATAGCAATCAGCCCCAGCATTTT.

The J gene is TRBJ1-3, the V gene TRBV20-1; D gene unclear. The V and J ends lost 5 bases and 9 bases respectively, with 11 bases between them. This CDR3 region has 11 residues. Germline V gene data show CDR1 as DFQATT and CDR2 as SNEGSKA (reference sequence). CDR3 nucleotide sequence: TGCAGTGCTGAGAGTTCTACCACCATATATTTT. Amino acid sequence: CSAESSTTIYF.

The chain has TRBV27 and TRBJ2-7; 10 bases agree with TRBD1. After removal of 5 bases from V and 5 bases from J, the junction contained 6 bases not matched to a gene. Germline V gene lookup returns CDR1 MNHEY and CDR2 SMNVEV (reference sequence). The CDR3 sequence is 14 residues long. CDR3 loop: CASSLQTGGHEQYF. The CDR3 coding sequence is TGTGCCAGCAGTCTACAGACAGGGGGCCACGAGCAGTACTTC.

The rearrangement uses TRBV28 and TRBJ1-2, with D hard to call. Germline loops: CDR1 MDHEN, CDR2 SYDVKM. Trimming cost V 5 bases and J 4 bases, with 17 bases left between them. This CDR3 contains 15 residues. CDR3 bases: TGTGCCAGCAGTGCCCTGTCTGCGGGGTTCTATGGCTACACCTTC. This sequence encodes CASSALSAGFYGYTF.

The V call is TRBV28, the J call TRBJ1-5; no clear D. Per germline, CDR1 MDHEN and CDR2 SYDVKM. The CDR3 contains 16 residues. V was pared by 5 bases and J by 2 bases, with 16 bases between. The CDR3 sequence is CASSTRAAGGNQPQHF. CDR3 DNA: TGTGCCAGCAGTACCCGGGCCGCCGGGGGCAATCAGCCCCAGCATTTT.

This clone was picked up one time. The CDR3 nucleotides are TGTGCCAGCAGGGAGGGGGCTTGGAATCAGCCCCAGCATTTT. The encoded protein is CASREGAWNQPQHF. The genes are TRBV6-5 and TRBJ1-5, with 7 positions matching TRBD1. The CDR3 has 14 amino acids. From germline, CDR1 is MNHEY and CDR2 SVGAGI. With V trimmed by 6 bases and J by 4 bases, 6 bases remained unmatched.

The chain has TRBV5-5 and TRBJ1-2; the D is unclear. The ends were cut back, 0 bases at V and 1 base at J, with 4 bases in the middle. The CDR3 length is 13 residues. Germline assignment: CDR1 SGHKS and CDR2 YYEKEE (reference sequence). The CDR3 coding sequence is TGTGCCAGCAGCTTGGGCAGTAACTATGGCTACACCTTC. It specifies CASSLGSNYGYTF. Filled out from reference TRBV5-5 and TRBJ1-2, the complete variable domain reads DAGVTQSPTHLIKTRGQQVTLRCSPISGHKSVSWYQQVLGQGPQFIFQYYEKEERGRGNFPDRFSARQFPNYSSELNVNALLLGDSALYLCASSLGSNYGYTFGSGTRLTVV.

The gene calls are TRBV6-6 and TRBJ1-1; 12 nucleotides match TRBD1. The trim removed 0 bases at V and 11 bases at J, leaving 4 bases unmatched. The CDR3 is 14 amino acids. Germline assignment: CDR1 MNHNY and CDR2 SVGAGI (reference sequence). The CDR3 loop is CASSYSGQGAVAFF. In DNA form, the CDR3 reads TGTGCCAGCAGTTACTCGGGACAGGGGGCTGTCGCTTTCTTT.

The chain links TRBV29-1 to TRBJ2-1; TRBD1 might be the D (6 bases). Germline loops: CDR1 SQVTM, CDR2 ANQGSEA. The CDR3 extends over 11 amino acids. V was cut by 6 bases and J by 3 bases, with 6 bases left in between. CDR3 nucleotide sequence: TGCAGCGTGGACAGCTACAATGAGCAGTTCTTC. Its translation is CSVDSYNEQFF.

The chain links TRBV7-2 to TRBJ1-4; D is perhaps TRBD1 (5 bases). CDR1 SGHTA and CDR2 FQGNSA come from the germline V gene. V lost 1 base to trimming and J lost 1 base, with 7 bases between them. The CDR3 sequence is 15 residues long. CDR3 nucleotide sequence: TGTGCCAGCAGCTTAGTAAGGGGAACTAATGAAAAACTGTTTTTT. Translating it yields CASSLVRGTNEKLFF.

V and J are TRBV10-3 and TRBJ2-7, with D possibly TRBD2 on 6 matching bases. This CDR3 is built from 17 residues. Per the germline V gene, CDR1 is ENHRY and CDR2 is SYGVKD. Trimming removed 2 bases at V and 3 bases at J, with 20 bases between. CDR3: CAISELQGGVGFYEQYF. Written as DNA, the CDR3 is TGTGCCATCAGTGAGCTCCAGGGAGGAGTGGGGTTCTACGAGCAGTACTTC.

This chain links TRBV15 with TRBJ1-2; possibly TRBD1 for D (5 bases). There are 13 residues in the CDR3. Looked up from germline, CDR1 is LNHNV and CDR2 is YYDKDF (reference sequence). Trimming took 1 base from V and 7 from J, leaving 10 bases between them. CDR3 sequence (DNA): TGTGCCACCAGCAGAGTAGGGGAGGGTGGCTACACCTTC. Amino acid sequence: CATSRVGEGGYTF.

Written as DNA, the CDR3 is TGCAGCGTTGACCCCGCGAACACCGGGGAGCTGTTTTTT. Its protein product is CSVDPANTGELFF. The chain employs TRBV29-1 and TRBJ2-2; D not certain. In germline, CDR1 is SQVTM, CDR2 ANQGSEA. The length of the CDR3 is 13 residues. V gave up 3 bases and J gave up 0 bases, with 5 bases separating them.